This TCR beta chain was sequenced during a study of T-cell memory formation after mild COVID-19. Looking at the study overall: Across donors, TCR clusters were largely donor specific.

Study-level results: CD4/CD8 balance characterized clones contracting day 15 to 85, and CD4+ skew characterized later expanders. Memory sampled before infection contained some responding clones, suggesting cross-reactive memory joined.

Only a few counts were recorded for this clonotype. Antigen unknown. TCRdb redid the calling of the 5' RACE reads with MiXCR, one entry per CDR3 protein. The table lists approximately 290,000 distinct CDR3 sequences, less than 20% of them singletons. Germline CDR1 reads LGHDT; CDR2 reads YNNKEL (reference sequence). This CDR3 is built from 13 residues. The V end lost 4 bases, the J end lost 13 bases, and 14 bases lay between the germline ends. The chain combines TRBV3-1 with TRBJ1-6; possibly TRBD1 for D (5 bases). Sequenced material: PBMCs or a T cell subset sorted from them (not recorded which). This sequence originates from a man between 18 and 29 years old who had mild COVID-19 (a few samples of this study predate the infection). Cell type and time point are not known. The CDR3 DNA reads TGTGCCAGCAGCCGGGGACCCCGGAGCCCCCTCCACTTT. This gives the protein CASSRGPRSPLHF. The full variable domain, completed using reference TRBV3-1 and TRBJ1-6, is DTAVSQTPKYLVTQMGNDKSIKCEQNLGHDTMYWYKQDSKKFLKIMFSYNNKELIINETVPNRFSPKSPDKAHLNLHINSLELGDSAVYFCASSRGPRSPLHFGNGTRLTVT.